Each of the 25 T cell receptor beta chains below was sequenced from the same sample in a study of cytomegalovirus exposure and HLA in healthy donors. 13 Jbeta primers and 60 Vbeta primers were used for the PCR. Generated by immunoSEQ multiplex PCR, the TCRdb table keeps only in-frame clones and is missing some. The sample lists roughly 120,000 clones; approximately 82% were seen once. Sequenced sample: PBMCs. The source of these receptors is a woman aged 18 to 35 in good health and CMV-seropositive.

CDR3 amino acids: CASSFTRTGELFF. The DNA for the CDR3 is TGTGCCAGCAGCTTTACTAGGACCGGGGAGCTGTTTTTT. The chain recombines TRBV7-2 with TRBJ2-2, with D tentatively TRBD2 (5 bases). This CDR3 has 13 residues. Trimming left V 3 bases short and J 5 bases short, with 7 bases between. Germline V lookup: CDR1 SGHTA, CDR2 FQGNSA.

The V gene is TRBV27, the J gene TRBJ2-7; D uncertain. The CDR3 contains 11 residues. Germline V lookup: CDR1 MNHEY, CDR2 SMNVEV (reference sequence). With 9 bases removed from V and 4 bases from J, the gap between germline ends came to 10 bases. Here the CDR3 DNA reads TGTGCCAGTCAACACCTTTACGAGCAGTACTTC. It yields the protein CASQHLYEQYF.

This clone was detected once. The junction does not match germline at one end; this may be a read error. The J gene is TRBJ2-7, the V gene TRBV7-9, with 7 bases aligning to TRBD1. CDR3 length: 14 amino acids. Per the germline V gene, CDR1 is SEHNR and CDR2 is FQNEAQ (reference sequence). Here the CDR3 DNA reads TGTGCCAGCAGCTTAGCAGGGGGCCCTTACGCGCAGTACTTC. Translating gives CASSLAGGPYAQYF. The variable domain in full, completed from reference TRBV7-9 and TRBJ2-7, reads DTGVSQNPRHKITKRGQNVTFRCDPISEHNRLYWYRQTLGQGPEFLTYFQNEAQLEKSRLLSDRFSAERPKGSFSTLEIQRTEQGDSAMYLCASSLAGGPYAQYFGPGTRLTVT.

The genes are TRBV19 and TRBJ2-2; no definite D call. In germline, CDR1 is LNHDA, CDR2 SQIVND (reference sequence). The CDR3 is 12 amino acids. The V gene lost 9 bases and the J gene lost 8 bases, with 13 bases spanning the gap. CDR3: CASFQAWGELFF. Written as DNA, the CDR3 is TGTGCCAGCTTCCAAGCGTGGGGGGAGCTGTTTTTT.

J is TRBJ2-1 and V is TRBV29-1; 7 bases map to TRBD1. This CDR3 contains 12 residues. The germline V gene has CDR1 SQVTM and CDR2 ANQGSEA. The V segment lost 6 bases and the J segment 14 bases; nucleotides outside the gene matches: 13. The CDR3 is CSVDSDRAWEFF. CDR3 DNA sequence: TGCAGCGTGGACTCTGACAGGGCTTGGGAGTTCTTC.

The rearrangement links TRBV30 to TRBJ1-3; D is ambiguous. Germline V gives CDR1 GTSNPN, CDR2 SVGIG (reference sequence). V was cut by 3 bases and J by 0 bases, with 9 bases left in between. The CDR3 runs to 14 residues. Here the CDR3 reads CAWSGVPSGNTIYF. The CDR3 DNA is TGTGCCTGGAGCGGGGTCCCCTCTGGAAACACCATATATTTT.

The J gene is TRBJ1-2, the V gene TRBV5-1; 8 nucleotides line up with TRBD1. CDR3 length: 15 residues. The germline V gene encodes CDR1 SGHRS and CDR2 YFSETQ. Trimming took 4 bases from V and 6 from J; bases not matched to a gene: 11. The CDR3 region is CASSLLSDRVNGYTF. In nucleotides, the CDR3 is TGCGCCAGCAGCCTCCTGTCGGACAGGGTAAATGGCTACACCTTC.

V gene TRBV14 combines with J gene TRBJ2-5; 12 positions match TRBD2. Germline loops: CDR1 SGHDN, CDR2 FVKESK. The CDR3 consists of 15 residues. With V trimmed by 6 bases and J by 4 bases, 6 bases remained unmatched. The CDR3 sequence is CASSPSGGAPETQYF. The CDR3 nucleotides are TGTGCCAGCAGTCCTAGCGGGGGGGCCCCAGAGACCCAGTACTTC.

The rearrangement joins TRBV9 to TRBJ1-3, with unresolved D. V was pared by 0 bases and J by 0 bases, with 4 bases between. The germline V gene has CDR1 SGDLS and CDR2 YYNGEE. This CDR3 contains 14 residues. In DNA, the CDR3 is TGTGCCAGCAGCGTAGCAGACTCTGGAAACACCATATATTTT. Its protein product is CASSVADSGNTIYF.

The chain couples TRBV21-1 to TRBJ1-2; the table's D call, TRBD1, has no DNA check behind it. TRBV21-1 counts as a pseudogene. This CDR3 region has 13 residues. The CDR3 loop is CSSSKQGSYGYTF. As DNA, the CDR3 is TGTTCCAGCAGCAAACAGGGATCCTATGGCTACACCTTT.

V gene TRBV25-1 combines with J gene TRBJ2-3, with 7 bases lining up with TRBD1. With 4 bases clipped from V and 7 bases from J, the junction kept 5 bases outside the gene matches. Germline V gene lookup returns CDR1 MGHDK and CDR2 SYGVNS. This CDR3 spans 13 amino acids. In nucleotides, the CDR3 is TGTGCCAGCAGTGCCCAGGGGGATTATACGCAGTATTTT. It translates to CASSAQGDYTQYF. Complete variable domain (other parts from reference TRBV25-1 and TRBJ2-3): EADIYQTPRYLVIGTGKKITLECSQTMGHDKMYWYQQDPGMELHLIHYSYGVNSTEKGDLSSESTVSRIRTEHFPLTLESARPSHTSQYLCASSAQGDYTQYFGPGTRLTVL.

The genes are TRBV5-1 and TRBJ1-2; 7 positions agree with TRBD1. Germline CDR1 SGHRS, CDR2 YFSETQ. J lost 3 bases, V lost 5 bases, and 10 bases had no gene match. The CDR3 is made up of 15 amino acids. In nucleotides, the CDR3 is TGCGCCAGCAGGAAGACAGGGTTAATTGACTATGGCTACACCTTC. Its protein is CASRKTGLIDYGYTF.

V and J are TRBV7-9 and TRBJ2-5, with 16 bases identical to TRBD2. The germline V gene encodes CDR1 SEHNR and CDR2 FQNEAQ (reference sequence). The V gene end was trimmed by 7 bases and the J gene end by 4 bases; junction bases not matched to a gene: 12. CDR3 length: 18 residues. The CDR3 spells CASIPAGLAGGPLETQYF. In DNA, the CDR3 is TGTGCCAGCATCCCTGCGGGACTAGCGGGGGGGCCCCTAGAGACCCAGTACTTC.

The J gene is TRBJ2-1, the V gene TRBV2; TRBD1 might be the D (6 bases). CDR3 length: 14 amino acids. V was shortened by 10 bases and J by 2 bases, with 15 bases between the two germline ends. Germline V gives CDR1 SNHLY, CDR2 FYNNEI. CDR3 nucleotide sequence: TGTGCCACTAATGGGCAGGGGACCTACAATGAGCAGTTCTTC. Translation: CATNGQGTYNEQFF.

A remark on this clone: Sequence at one end of the junction differs from germline and may be a read error. The rearrangement links TRBV7-9 to TRBJ1-3; no clear D gene. Looked up from germline, CDR1 is SEHNR and CDR2 is FQNEAQ (reference sequence). The CDR3 is 13 residues long. The CDR3 DNA reads TGTTCCAGCCGCCCCAGCTCTGGAAACACCATATATTTT. As protein: CSSRPSSGNTIYF.

The chain combines TRBV10-3 with TRBJ1-5; unclear D gene. The germline gives CDR1 ENHRY, CDR2 SYGVKD. The CDR3 totals 14 residues. V lost 9 bases to trimming and J lost 1 base, with 13 bases between them. The CDR3 DNA reads TGTGCCATACATCCGACCGGGAGCAATCAGCCCCAGCATTTT. It is translated as CAIHPTGSNQPQHF.

The chain is built from TRBV4-1 and TRBJ1-2, with D uncertain. The CDR3 totals 12 residues. Germline CDR1 is MGHRA and CDR2 is YSYEKL. V lost 4 bases and J 7 bases, leaving 10 bases between the germline ends. The CDR3: CASSPEGFGYTF. The DNA for the CDR3 is TGCGCCAGCAGCCCGGAGGGTTTTGGCTACACCTTC.

CDR3 protein: CASSDRTGHEKLFF. Written as DNA, the CDR3 is TGTGCCAGCAGCGATCGGACAGGTCACGAAAAACTGTTTTTT. V and J are TRBV9 and TRBJ1-4, with 7 bases identical to TRBD1. CDR3 length equals 14 residues. V was pared by 3 bases and J by 8 bases, with 7 bases of the junction left unmatched. Germline V gene data show CDR1 as SGDLS and CDR2 as YYNGEE.

The chain is built from TRBV5-6 and TRBJ1-1, with TRBD1 matching 7 bases. Trimming removed 0 bases from V and 1 base from J; junction bases left unmatched: 3. The CDR3 is 15 residues long. CDR1 is SGHDT and CDR2 is YYEEEE in the germline V gene. CDR3 in DNA: TGTGCCAGCAGCTTGGCCAGGGGGTCGAACACTGAAGCTTTCTTT. Translation gives CASSLARGSNTEAFF.

The rearrangement joins TRBV10-1 to TRBJ1-5, with unresolved D. Deletions cut 10 bases from V and 7 bases from J, with 11 bases between. The CDR3 covers 11 residues. The germline V gene encodes CDR1 WNHNN and CDR2 SYGVQD (reference sequence). As DNA, the CDR3 is TGCGCCAACCCCGGGTCACAGCCCCAGCATTTT. Protein: CANPGSQPQHF.

This sequence joins TRBV5-5 and TRBJ2-1; the match to TRBD2 covers 7 bases. The germline gives CDR1 SGHKS, CDR2 YYEKEE (reference sequence). The ends lost 10 bases at V and 5 bases at J; junction bases unmatched: 6. The CDR3 sequence is 12 residues long. CDR3 sequence: CAGGEINNEQFF. DNA of the CDR3: TGTGCCGGGGGGGAGATTAACAATGAGCAGTTCTTC.

Written as DNA, the CDR3 is TGTGCCAGCAGTTTGGGCCCAAGTTCCCCCTTTGCAAGTCAGCCCCAGCATTTT. As protein: CASSLGPSSPFASQPQHF. The V gene is TRBV27, the J gene TRBJ1-5, with D uncertain. Germline V gives CDR1 MNHEY, CDR2 SMNVEV (reference sequence). CDR3 length: 18 residues. Between the trimmed V and J ends, which lost 3 bases and 6 bases, there was a span of 24 bases.

This clone was recorded once. The chain couples TRBV6-5 to TRBJ1-4; D remains unclear. V lost 10 bases to trimming and J lost 8 bases, with 17 bases between them. This CDR3 contains 13 residues. CDR1 is MNHEY, CDR2 SVGAGI, per germline. CDR3 protein: CATARGLGEKLFF. CDR3 nucleotides: TGTGCCACCGCAAGAGGGCTAGGAGAAAAACTGTTTTTT.

In its sample, this clone was seen a few times. The CDR3 is CASSPTGDPNTGELFF. As DNA, the CDR3 is TGCGCCAGCAGCCCCACAGGGGACCCGAACACCGGGGAGCTGTTTTTT. The chain links TRBV4-1 to TRBJ2-2; TRBD1 matches 7 bases. J lost 0 bases, V lost 4 bases, and 5 bases had no gene match. Germline CDR1 is MGHRA and CDR2 is YSYEKL. The CDR3 has 16 amino acids.

The rearrangement links TRBV11-2 to TRBJ2-7; D is undetermined. With 8 bases removed from V and 4 bases from J, the gap between germline ends came to 9 bases. This CDR3 is built from 11 residues. In germline, CDR1 is SGHAT, CDR2 FQNNGV. CDR3 coding DNA: TGTGCCAGCGGGCAAAAGTACGAGCAGTACTTC. It encodes CASGQKYEQYF.